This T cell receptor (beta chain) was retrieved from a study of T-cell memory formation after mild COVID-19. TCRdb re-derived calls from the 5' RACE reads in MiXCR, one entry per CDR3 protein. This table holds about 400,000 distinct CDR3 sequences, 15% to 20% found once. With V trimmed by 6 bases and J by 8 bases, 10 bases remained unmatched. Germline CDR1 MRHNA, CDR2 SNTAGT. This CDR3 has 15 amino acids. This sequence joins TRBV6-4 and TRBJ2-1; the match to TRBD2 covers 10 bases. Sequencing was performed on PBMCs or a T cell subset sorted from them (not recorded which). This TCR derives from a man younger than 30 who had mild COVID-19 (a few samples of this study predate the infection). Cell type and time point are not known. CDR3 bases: TGTGCCAGCAGCCTGACTAGCGGGCCCATCGATGAGCAGTTCTTC. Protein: CASSLTSGPIDEQFF.